This T cell receptor beta chain is from a study of blood T cell repertoires in COVID-19. This table comes from immunoSEQ multiplex PCR, and its TCRdb copy is limited to in-frame clones, with some not included. The sample carries 310,000 or so clones, 86% recorded once. The study assigned cohorts using participant-reported clinical history. Two negative PCRs, clearance, or symptom resolution characterized the recovered Cohort 3 donors. The CDR3 covers 15 residues. The V segment lost 5 bases and the J segment 6 bases; nucleotides outside the gene matches: 11. Germline V gene data show CDR1 as PRHDT and CDR2 as FYEKMQ (reference sequence).

Sequencing was done on a sample of PBMCs or T cells enriched from blood (not recorded which). This sequence originates from a woman younger than 35 who had recovered from COVID-19. The chain uses TRBV13 and TRBJ1-2, with 8 bases fitting TRBD1. The CDR3 DNA reads as TGTGCCAGCAGCCGCGGACAGGGAGGAGTCCATGGCTACACCTTC. This translates into CASSRGQGGVHGYTF.